Here is one TCR beta chain with its context. The record originates from a study of blood T cell repertoires in COVID-19. Background on the study: From the United States, Italy and Spain came samples of acute and convalescent COVID-19. From T cells, B-cell-depleted T cells, or PBMCs came the material, which was cDNA or gDNA.

Original handling: Estimates of nucleated cell counts were drawn from the amplification of reference gene primers. Produced via immunoSEQ multiplex PCR; TCRdb's table is partial and in-frame only. V and J calls and clone size are those listed in that table; D and trimming were worked out from the DNA. The sample records roughly 86,000 clones, more than 85% being singletons. Sequenced: peripheral blood. This TCR came from a man aged 35 to 55 with acute or convalescent COVID-19.

CDR3 protein: CASSPPTGDYGYTF. CDR3 coding DNA: TGTGCCAGTAGTCCTCCGACAGGGGACTATGGCTACACCTTC. This rearrangement joins TRBV19 to TRBJ1-2; TRBD1 matches 8 bases. The junction had 5 bases not matched to a gene; V was cut back by 5 bases and J by 3 bases. This CDR3 has 14 amino acids. From germline, CDR1 is LNHDA and CDR2 SQIVND (reference sequence).